This T cell receptor beta chain emerged from a study of T cell changes during pregnancy in multiple sclerosis. Measured with immunoSEQ multiplex PCR; TCRdb has only the in-frame clones, and not every one. The data contain around 40,000 clones, around 92% of them seen just once; the ten biggest clones take up roughly 6.1%. The ends lost 6 bases at V and 2 bases at J; junction bases unmatched: 4. The germline CDR1 and CDR2 sequences are MNHEY and SVGAGI. The CDR3 is 14 amino acids. Sequencing used CD8+ T cells from peripheral blood mononuclear cells, obtained in the second trimester of pregnancy. The TCR was taken from a female donor with multiple sclerosis, enrolled in a pregnancy study. The chain has TRBV6-5 and TRBJ1-1, with TRBD1 identical over 9 bases. CDR3 amino acids: CASSHRGLNTEAFF. DNA of the CDR3: TGTGCCAGCAGCCACAGGGGGCTTAACACTGAAGCTTTCTTT.